This is a list of T cell receptor beta chains from one sample in a study of cytomegalovirus exposure and HLA in healthy donors. Sequenced by immunoSEQ multiplex PCR; TCRdb stores in-frame clones only, minus some. The data contain some 100,000 clones, around 77% of them singletons. Specimen: PBMCs. These receptors were taken from a man aged 45 to 65 in good health and CMV-seropositive. The CDR3 runs from the conserved cysteine through the conserved F or W. The D gene is left open where the match is weak. The listing skips clone size in some rows; elsewhere it reads once, few, many or a size class.

cdr3_length clone_size j_call d_call v_call cdr3_nt cdr3_aa
17 NA TRBJ1-3 NA TRBV19 TGTGCCAGTAGTAGATCCGGGACACCGAGCTCTGGAAACACCATATATTTT CASSRSGTPSSGNTIYF
13 NA TRBJ1-1 NA TRBV7-9 TGTGCCAGCGGGCTACAGCCGAACACTGAAGCTTTCTTT CASGLQPNTEAFF
14 NA TRBJ1-1 TRBD1 TRBV2 TGTGCCAGCAGATACCGGGACAGGAGCACTGAAGCTTTCTTT CASRYRDRSTEAFF
15 NA TRBJ2-7 TRBD2 TRBV5-8 TGTGCCAGCAGCTTGGGGGCTAGCGGACTCTACGAGCAGTACTTC CASSLGASGLYEQYF
15 NA TRBJ1-3 NA TRBV9 TGTGCCAGCAGCGGTACAGGCATATCTGGAAACACCATATATTTT CASSGTGISGNTIYF
16 once TRBJ2-2 TRBD2 TRBV6-6 TGTGCCAGCAGTTCCTCCGGGACTAGCGGCACCGGGGAGCTGTTTTTT CASSSSGTSGTGELFF
13 NA TRBJ2-3 NA TRBV10-1 TGCGCCAGCAGTGCCGGGGGAGCAGATACGCAGTATTTT CASSAGGADTQYF
14 once TRBJ1-2 NA TRBV2 TGTGCCAGCAGTGACCCAGGGGCGCGGGATGGCTACACCTTC CASSDPGARDGYTF
14 NA TRBJ1-6 NA TRBV14 TGTGCCAGCAGCCATAGCGGGATTAATTCACCCCTCCACTTT CASSHSGINSPLHF
12 NA TRBJ2-7 NA TRBV30 TGTGCCTGGTCTAACCACCCTTACGAGCAGTACTTC CAWSNHPYEQYF
14 NA TRBJ2-7 NA TRBV5-1 TGCGCCAGCAGCTTGGACACAGGGCTGTACGAGCAGTACTTC CASSLDTGLYEQYF
14 NA TRBJ2-7 NA TRBV7-8 TGTGCCAGCAGCCCTCCGGGACTTAGAATCGAGCAGTACTTC CASSPPGLRIEQYF
14 once TRBJ2-5 NA TRBV23-1 TGCGCCAGCAGTCAGGGTGCCGAGGAAGAGACCCAGTACTTC CASSQGAEEETQYF
13 NA TRBJ2-2 TRBD1 TRBV11-2 TGTGCCAGCCGGACAGGGAACACCGGGGAGCTGTTTTTT CASRTGNTGELFF
14 NA TRBJ2-7 TRBD1 TRBV6-6 TGTGCCAGCAGACGACAGGGGGCTTCGTACGAGCAGTACTTC CASRRQGASYEQYF
15 NA TRBJ1-2 TRBD1 TRBV6-6 TGTGCCAGCAGCCGCCGGGACAGTAAACTCTATGGCTACACCTTC CASSRRDSKLYGYTF
15 NA TRBJ2-7 TRBD1 TRBV15 TGTGCCACCAGCCCGGCCCGGACAGGGATGAACGAGCAGTACTTC CATSPARTGMNEQYF
14 NA TRBJ1-4 TRBD1 TRBV7-6 TGTGCCAGCAGCCCGGGACAGGGGAATGAAAAACTGTTTTTT CASSPGQGNEKLFF
13 NA TRBJ1-1 NA TRBV30 TGTGCCTGGAGTCGGGATACCGACACTGAAGCTTTCTTT CAWSRDTDTEAFF
17 NA TRBJ1-2 TRBD1 TRBV5-5 TGTGCCAGCAGCTCGCCGGGACAGGGTGATCTAAGGGGTGGCTACACCTTC CASSSPGQGDLRGGYTF
14 NA TRBJ2-7 TRBD1 TRBV7-8 TGTGCCAGCAGCGGATGGGACAGGGCGCGGGAGCAGTACTTC CASSGWDRAREQYF
14 NA TRBJ2-1 NA TRBV5-1 TGCGCCAGCAGCTTGGAGGTACAGGGCAATGAGCAGTTCTTC CASSLEVQGNEQFF
15 NA TRBJ2-7 TRBD1 TRBV6-1 TGTGCCAGCAGTAGAACCGGGACAGGGGGCTCCGAGCAGTACTTC CASSRTGTGGSEQYF
15 NA TRBJ1-4 NA TRBV4-2 TGTGCCAGCAGCTCTACCGCTAGGACTAATGAAAAACTGTTTTTT CASSSTARTNEKLFF
15 NA TRBJ1-5 TRBD1 TRBV28 TGTGCCAGCACCGACACACCGGGACAGTGGCAGCCCCAGCATTTT CASTDTPGQWQPQHF
15 NA TRBJ2-3 TRBD2 TRBV7-9 TGTGCCAGCAGCTTATCTAGCGGCGCCACAGATACGCAGTATTTT CASSLSSGATDTQYF
14 NA TRBJ1-1 TRBD1 TRBV5-1 TGCGCCAGCAGCCACGGACAGGGGGGTACTGAAGCTTTCTTT CASSHGQGGTEAFF
15 NA TRBJ2-7 NA TRBV5-4 TGTGCCAGCAGCTTGGGTTCGCGGAGCCGGAACGAGCAGTACTTC CASSLGSRSRNEQYF
15 NA TRBJ2-1 TRBD2 TRBV10-3 TGTGCCATCAGACGGACTAGCGGAGGGGGGAATGAGCAGTTCTTC CAIRRTSGGGNEQFF
13 NA TRBJ1-1 TRBD1 TRBV2 TGTGCCAGCAGTGAAAGGACAGGGGGTGAAGCTTTCTTT CASSERTGGEAFF
15 NA TRBJ2-5 NA TRBV14 TGTGCCAGCAGCCCCCGAAGACAACCCCAAGAGACCCAGTACTTC CASSPRRQPQETQYF
15 NA TRBJ1-5 TRBD1 TRBV2 TGTGCCAGCAGAGACCGGGACAGTAGCAATCAGCCCCAGCATTTT CASRDRDSSNQPQHF
15 NA TRBJ2-3 NA TRBV7-3 TGTGCCAGCAGCTTTGAACCAGGGTGGGCAGATACGCAGTATTTT CASSFEPGWADTQYF
13 NA TRBJ2-3 NA TRBV12-2 TGTGCCATCCGGGACTCCGACACAGATACGCAGTATTTT CAIRDSDTDTQYF
17 medium-sized TRBJ2-6 TRBD1 TRBV4-3 TGCGCCAGCAGCCAAGGGGACAGCGTCTCTGGGGCCAACGTCCTGACTTTC CASSQGDSVSGANVLTF
15 NA TRBJ2-1 NA TRBV5-1 TGCGCCAGCAGCTTAGCTAGTGGACATTTGGATGAGCAGTTCTTC CASSLASGHLDEQFF
12 NA TRBJ2-3 NA TRBV6-5 TGTGCCACGAGCGGCAGCACAGATACGCAGTATTTT CATSGSTDTQYF
14 NA TRBJ2-7 TRBD1 TRBV19 TGTGCCAGTAGTACCTCCGGACAGGGCTCTAGGCAGTACTTC CASSTSGQGSRQYF
16 NA TRBJ2-1 TRBD2 TRBV9 TGTGCCAGCAGCGTGTCCTCGCGGGAGGGCCGGAATGAGCAGTTCTTC CASSVSSREGRNEQFF
14 NA TRBJ1-2 NA TRBV4-1 TGCGCCAGCAGCCCAATCCAGACACTCTATGGCTACACCTTC CASSPIQTLYGYTF
16 NA TRBJ2-7 TRBD2 TRBV4-1 TGCGCCAGCAGCCAAGAAGGGTTCGGGACTAGCGGCGAGCAGTACTTC CASSQEGFGTSGEQYF